A selection of T cell receptor beta chains follows, all from one sample in a study of T cell repertoires in cytomegalovirus infection. TCRdb reprocessed the reads via MiXCR and lists one record per CDR3 protein. The profile shows 750,000 to 900,000 distinct CDR3 sequences, approximately 32% of them singletons. The antigens of these receptors remain unknown. The input for sequencing was cultured CD8+ T cells from PBMCs, taken from culture after CMV antigen stimulation. Receptors originate from a human donor in good health (CMV status not recorded). Some clones in this sample may be carry-over from other donors' samples. Both conserved end residues are part of each CDR3. D genes are given only for firm matches. Clone size appears in some rows only: once, few, many, or a class for an expanded clone.

TRBJ1-2	.	.	TRBV3-1	CASSITGLYYGYTF	TGTGCCAGCAGCATCACCGGGTTGTACTATGGCTACACCTTC
TRBJ2-1	few	TRBD1	TRBV7-6	CASRATGVDNEQFF	TGTGCCAGCAGAGCTACAGGGGTGGACAATGAGCAGTTCTTC
TRBJ2-1	few	.	TRBV20-1	CSARDERSNEQFF	TGCAGTGCTAGAGATGAGAGGAGCAATGAGCAGTTCTTC
TRBJ2-2	few	TRBD1	TRBV6-5	CASSTDEDRVQGELFF	TGTGCCAGCAGTACTGACGAAGACAGGGTCCAAGGGGAGCTGTTTTTT
TRBJ2-1	few	.	TRBV6-6	CASSPYPSFANEQFF	TGTGCCAGCAGCCCGTATCCCTCCTTCGCAAATGAGCAGTTCTTC
TRBJ1-1	.	.	TRBV19	CASTPGPVTEAFF	TGTGCCAGTACCCCGGGCCCAGTTACTGAAGCTTTCTTT
TRBJ1-2	.	.	TRBV2	CAKQGVYGYTF	TGTGCAAAACAGGGTGTTTATGGCTACACCTTC
TRBJ1-1	few	TRBD1	TRBV27	CASSFGGGINTEAFF	TGTGCCAGCAGCTTTGGAGGGGGCATTAACACTGAAGCTTTCTTT
TRBJ1-5	few	.	TRBV6-2/TRBV6-3	CASSYWQSNQPQHF	TGTGCCAGCAGTTACTGGCAGTCCAATCAGCCCCAGCATTTT
TRBJ2-5	many	TRBD1	TRBV6-1	CASSEAWGQGAETQYF	TGTGCCAGCAGTGAAGCGTGGGGACAGGGGGCGGAGACCCAGTACTTC
TRBJ2-1	few	TRBD1	TRBV7-9	CASSPPTGGKPYNEQFF	TGTGCCAGCAGCCCCCCGACAGGGGGAAAGCCTTACAATGAGCAGTTCTTC
TRBJ2-5	.	TRBD1	TRBV24-1	CATSDPGQGAGETQYF	TGTGCCACCAGTGATCCAGGACAGGGGGCGGGGGAGACCCAGTACTTC
TRBJ1-1	few	.	TRBV6-1	CASSAPGLAEAFF	TGTGCCAGCAGTGCCCCGGGGTTGGCTGAAGCTTTCTTT
TRBJ2-7	.	.	TRBV5-4	CASSLEAQSSYEQYF	TGTGCCAGCAGCCTCGAGGCGCAGAGCTCCTACGAGCAGTACTTC
TRBJ1-2	few	.	TRBV5-1	CASSLDGTLANYGYTF	TGCGCCAGCAGCTTGGATGGGACCTTGGCTAACTATGGCTACACCTTC
TRBJ2-1	many	.	TRBV7-2	CASSLLVYQGNEQFF	TGTGCCAGCAGCTTACTCGTTTATCAGGGCAATGAGCAGTTCTTC
TRBJ1-5	few	TRBD1	TRBV7-6	CASSQAGGFFQPQHF	TGTGCCAGCAGCCAAGCAGGGGGCTTCTTCCAGCCCCAGCATTTT
TRBJ2-2	.	TRBD1	TRBV15	CATSSGRTGANTGELFF	TGTGCCACCAGCAGTGGCCGGACAGGTGCAAACACCGGGGAGCTGTTTTTT
TRBJ2-3	many	TRBD1	TRBV5-4	CASSSPGQAIYTQYF	TGTGCCAGCAGCTCACCGGGACAGGCAATTTATACGCAGTATTTT
TRBJ2-3	many	TRBD2	TRBV7-6	CASSVAGGAPSTDTQYF	TGTGCCAGCAGCGTAGCGGGGGGGGCCCCTAGCACAGATACGCAGTATTTT
TRBJ2-5	few	.	TRBV7-7	CASAPTLGFQETQYF	TGTGCTAGCGCCCCGACCTTGGGATTTCAAGAGACCCAGTACTTC
TRBJ2-1	.	.	TRBV27	CASSLTAIEVANEQFF	TGTGCCAGCAGTTTAACAGCTATAGAGGTGGCGAATGAGCAGTTCTTC
TRBJ2-2	.	TRBD2	TRBV12-3/TRBV12-4	CASRGLAGVVNTGELFF	TGTGCCAGCAGAGGACTAGCGGGGGTGGTGAACACCGGGGAGCTGTTTTTT
TRBJ2-5	few	TRBD2	TRBV10-3	CASWGGPQETQYF	TGTGCCAGCTGGGGGGGTCCCCAAGAGACCCAGTACTTC
TRBJ2-7	few	.	TRBV7-2	CASSLGGAISYEQYF	TGTGCCAGCAGCTTAGGAGGGGCGATCTCCTACGAGCAGTACTTC
TRBJ1-3	.	.	TRBV7-9	CASSFTRTGNTIYF	TGTGCCAGCAGCTTCACAAGGACGGGAAACACCATATATTTT
TRBJ2-7	.	TRBD2	TRBV7-6	CASSPPTSREQYF	TGTGCCAGCAGCCCTCCGACTAGCCGGGAGCAGTACTTC
TRBJ2-1	many	.	TRBV7-8	CASSLGMPNNEQFF	TGTGCCAGCAGCTTAGGGATGCCTAACAATGAGCAGTTCTTC
TRBJ1-2	.	.	TRBV6-1	CASSEDLWGGQVGYTF	TGTGCCAGCAGTGAAGACCTTTGGGGGGGGCAAGTTGGCTACACCTTC
TRBJ2-1	.	.	TRBV27	CASSLTQDGASNEQFF	TGTGCCAGCAGTTTAACCCAGGACGGTGCTAGCAATGAGCAGTTCTTC
TRBJ2-5	few	TRBD1	TRBV7-6	CASSLGDQGTGETQYF	TGTGCCAGCAGCTTAGGGGACCAGGGGACAGGAGAGACCCAGTACTTC
TRBJ2-2	many	.	TRBV11-2	CASSLGPSNTGELFF	TGTGCCAGCAGCTTAGGGCCCTCGAACACCGGGGAGCTGTTTTTT
TRBJ1-2	few	.	TRBV28	CASSLVGTEGGYTF	TGTGCCAGCAGTTTGGTGGGTACAGAGGGCGGCTACACCTTC
TRBJ1-1	few	.	TRBV4-2	CASSQELPGSGNTEAFF	TGTGCCAGCAGCCAAGAACTTCCAGGGTCAGGGAACACTGAAGCTTTCTTT
TRBJ2-3	.	.	TRBV24-1	CATSESLGPDTQYF	TGTGCCACCAGTGAAAGTCTAGGCCCAGATACGCAGTATTTT
TRBJ1-1	once	.	TRBV2	CASKGEVNRNTEAFF	TGTGCCAGCAAGGGTGAGGTTAACAGGAACACTGAAGCTTTCTTT
TRBJ2-7	.	TRBD2	TRBV5-5	CASSLEWPTSGGLEQYF	TGTGCCAGCAGCTTGGAGTGGCCGACTAGCGGGGGCCTCGAGCAGTACTTC
TRBJ1-2	few	.	TRBV28	CASSFVPVYGYTF	TGTGCCAGCAGTTTCGTTCCCGTCTATGGCTACACCTTC
TRBJ2-4	.	TRBD1	TRBV27	CASGADRDSLAKNIQYF	TGTGCCAGCGGCGCGGACAGGGACTCCCTAGCCAAAAACATTCAGTACTTC
TRBJ2-5	.	.	TRBV27	CASSLSVRWGETQYF	TGTGCCAGCAGTTTATCGGTTCGGTGGGGAGAGACCCAGTACTTC
TRBJ2-7	.	TRBD1	TRBV5-3	CASRTGTGGHEQYF	TGTGCCAGCAGGACCGGGACAGGGGGCCACGAGCAGTACTTC
TRBJ2-2	.	TRBD2	TRBV27	CASTGGAVTGELFF	TGTGCCAGCACCGGGGGGGCGGTAACCGGGGAGCTGTTTTTT
TRBJ1-5	.	.	TRBV27	CASSLRGPQDYSNQPQHF	TGTGCCAGCAGCCTCCGGGGGCCTCAAGATTATAGCAATCAGCCCCAGCATTTT